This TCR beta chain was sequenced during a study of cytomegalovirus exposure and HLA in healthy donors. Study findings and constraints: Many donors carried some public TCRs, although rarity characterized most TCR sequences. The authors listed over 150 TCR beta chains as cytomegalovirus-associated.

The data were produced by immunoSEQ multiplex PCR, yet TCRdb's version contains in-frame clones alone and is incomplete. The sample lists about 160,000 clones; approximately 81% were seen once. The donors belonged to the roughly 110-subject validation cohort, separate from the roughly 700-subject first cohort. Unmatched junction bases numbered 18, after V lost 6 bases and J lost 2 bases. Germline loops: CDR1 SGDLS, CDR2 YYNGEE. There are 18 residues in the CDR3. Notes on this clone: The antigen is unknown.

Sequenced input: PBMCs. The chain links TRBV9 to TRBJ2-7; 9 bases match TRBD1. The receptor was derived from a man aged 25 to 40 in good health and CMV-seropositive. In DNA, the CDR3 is TGTGCCAGCATCCCCCCCGACAGGGGGTGGCTGTCAACCTACGAGCAGTACTTC. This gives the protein CASIPPDRGWLSTYEQYF.